This T cell receptor beta chain was captured by sequencing in a study of neurological immune-mediated disorders. Study-wide results and limits: HTLV-1-associated myelopathy had the most TCR clonal expansion, whereas multiple sclerosis had the least (lower than in healthy controls). There were no CDR3 amino acid sequences shared by expanded clones across subjects, a result suggesting private repertoires in all groups.

Details on this clonotype: The antigen is undetermined.

Every sequencing run returned over 190 million TCR-beta sequences, which were derived from 15-18 subjects. Each CDR3 protein gets one entry after TCRdb re-called the 5' RACE reads with MiXCR. The table lists fewer than 60,000 distinct CDR3 sequences, 10% of them singletons. The CDR3 has 14 amino acids. Germline assignment: CDR1 MNHNS and CDR2 SASEGT. With V trimmed by 8 bases and J by 7 bases, 11 bases remained unmatched. What was sequenced was PBMCs. The chain combines TRBV6-1 with TRBJ2-1, with TRBD2 matching 7 bases. The TCR sequence derives from a man in his 70s with HTLV-1-associated myelopathy (HAM/TSP). The CDR3 DNA sequence: TGTGCCAGCCGTTTTACTAGCGCGGTGAATGAGCAGTTCTTC. Residues: CASRFTSAVNEQFF.